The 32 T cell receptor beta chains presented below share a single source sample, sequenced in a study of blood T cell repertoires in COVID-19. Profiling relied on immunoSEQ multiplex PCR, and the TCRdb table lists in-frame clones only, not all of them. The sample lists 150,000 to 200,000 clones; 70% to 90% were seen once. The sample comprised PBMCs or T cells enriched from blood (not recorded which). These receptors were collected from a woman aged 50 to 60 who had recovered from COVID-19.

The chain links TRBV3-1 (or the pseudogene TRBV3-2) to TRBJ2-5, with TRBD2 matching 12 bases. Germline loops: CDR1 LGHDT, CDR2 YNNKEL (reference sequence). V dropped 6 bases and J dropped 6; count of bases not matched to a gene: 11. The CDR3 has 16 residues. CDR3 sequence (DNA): TGTGCCAGCAGATATTCTAGCGGGGGGGCCGAGAAGACCCAGTACTTC. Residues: CASRYSSGGAEKTQYF.

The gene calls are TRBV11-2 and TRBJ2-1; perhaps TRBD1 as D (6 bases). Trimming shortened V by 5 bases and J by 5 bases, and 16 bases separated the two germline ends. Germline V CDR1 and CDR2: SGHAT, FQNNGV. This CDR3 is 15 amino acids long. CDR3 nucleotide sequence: TGTGCCAGCAGCGAGACAGGCAGGGCCGACAATGAGCAGTTCTTC. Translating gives CASSETGRADNEQFF.

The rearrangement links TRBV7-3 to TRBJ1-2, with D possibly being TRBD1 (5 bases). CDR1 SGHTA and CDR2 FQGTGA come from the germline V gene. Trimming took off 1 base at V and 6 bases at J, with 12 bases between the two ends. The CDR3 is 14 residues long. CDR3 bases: TGTGCCAGCAGCTTAAATGGAGGGGTCAATGGCTACACCTTC. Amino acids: CASSLNGGVNGYTF. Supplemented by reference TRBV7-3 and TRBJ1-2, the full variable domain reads GAGVSQTPSNKVTEKGKYVELRCDPISGHTALYWYRQSLGQGPEFLIYFQGTGAADDSGLPNDRFFAVRPEGSVSTLKIQRTERGDSAVYLCASSLNGGVNGYTFGSGTRLTVV.

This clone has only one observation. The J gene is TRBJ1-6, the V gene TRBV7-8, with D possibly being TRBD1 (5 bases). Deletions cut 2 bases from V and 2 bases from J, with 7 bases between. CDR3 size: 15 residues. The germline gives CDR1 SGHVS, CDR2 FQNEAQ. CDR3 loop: CASSLQGPYNSPLHF. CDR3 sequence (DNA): TGTGCCAGCAGCTTACAGGGTCCCTATAATTCACCCCTCCACTTT.

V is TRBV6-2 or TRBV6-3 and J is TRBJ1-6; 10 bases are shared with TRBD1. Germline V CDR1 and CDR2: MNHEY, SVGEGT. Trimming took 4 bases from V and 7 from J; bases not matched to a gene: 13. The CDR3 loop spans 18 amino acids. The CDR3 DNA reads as TGTGCCAGCAGTTCAAAAAACCCGCCGGGACAGGGGAATTCACCCCTCCACTTT. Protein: CASSSKNPPGQGNSPLHF.

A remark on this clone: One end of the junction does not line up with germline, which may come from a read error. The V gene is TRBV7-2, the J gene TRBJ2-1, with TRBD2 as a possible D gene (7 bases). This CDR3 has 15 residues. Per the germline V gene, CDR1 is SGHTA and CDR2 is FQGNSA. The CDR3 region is CASSLGGPAYNEQFF. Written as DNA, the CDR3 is TGTGCCAGCAGCTTGGGGGGGCCCGCCTATAATGAGCAGTTCTTC.

The CDR3 nucleotides are TGTGCCAGCAGCACGGGACAGACCCAAGAGACCCAGTACTTC. The encoded protein is CASSTGQTQETQYF. This chain connects TRBV7-9 to TRBJ2-5, with 7 bases aligning to TRBD1. Germline V gene sequence: CDR1 SEHNR, CDR2 FQNEAQ (reference sequence). The CDR3 extends over 14 amino acids. J gave up 1 base and V 5 bases, and 4 bases lay outside the gene matches.

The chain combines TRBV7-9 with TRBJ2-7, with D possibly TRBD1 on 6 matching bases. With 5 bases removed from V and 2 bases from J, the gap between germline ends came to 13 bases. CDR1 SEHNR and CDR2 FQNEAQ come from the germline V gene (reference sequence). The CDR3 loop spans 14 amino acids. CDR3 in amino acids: CASSRYRQAYEQYF. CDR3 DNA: TGTGCCAGCAGCCGCTATCGACAGGCCTACGAGCAGTACTTC.

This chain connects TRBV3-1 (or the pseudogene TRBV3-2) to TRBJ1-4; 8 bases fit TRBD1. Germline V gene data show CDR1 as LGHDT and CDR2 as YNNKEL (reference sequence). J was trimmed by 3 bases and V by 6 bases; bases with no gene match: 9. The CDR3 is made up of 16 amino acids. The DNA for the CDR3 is TGTGCCAGCAGTCGCCCCGGACAGGGAGCTAATGAAAAACTGTTTTTT. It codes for CASSRPGQGANEKLFF.

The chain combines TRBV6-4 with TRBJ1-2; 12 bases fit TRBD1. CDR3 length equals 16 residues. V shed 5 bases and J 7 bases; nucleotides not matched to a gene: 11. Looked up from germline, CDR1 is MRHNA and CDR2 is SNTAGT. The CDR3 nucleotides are TGTGCCAGCAGTCTCACGGGGGGACAGGGGGCGCGTGGCTACACCTTC. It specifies CASSLTGGQGARGYTF.

CDR3 in DNA: TGTGCCAGCAGCTCCAGGGTTGGGGGGGGCTATGGCTACACCTTC. It codes for CASSSRVGGGYGYTF. The genes are TRBV11-3 and TRBJ1-2; the D gene is possibly TRBD1 (5 bases). The V end lost 4 bases, the J end lost 4 bases, and 16 bases lay between the germline ends. Germline V gene sequence: CDR1 SGHNT, CDR2 YENEEA. The CDR3 is 15 residues long.

Written as DNA, the CDR3 is TGTGCCAGCAGCTCGACTAGCGGGGGATCCTACGAGCAGTACTTC. It yields the protein CASSSTSGGSYEQYF. This chain links TRBV13 with TRBJ2-7; TRBD2 matches 12 bases. The CDR3 is made up of 15 amino acids. Germline CDR1 reads PRHDT; CDR2 reads FYEKMQ (reference sequence). V was pared by 4 bases and J by 1 base, with 2 bases of the junction left unmatched.

This chain's CDR3 is CASSPDRIYGYTF. The CDR3 DNA is TGTGCCAGCAGTCCGGACAGGATCTATGGCTACACCTTC. The chain joins TRBV12-3 or TRBV12-4 to TRBJ1-2; 7 bases align to TRBD1. This CDR3 contains 13 residues. After removal of 5 bases from V and 4 bases from J, the junction contained 4 bases not matched to a gene.

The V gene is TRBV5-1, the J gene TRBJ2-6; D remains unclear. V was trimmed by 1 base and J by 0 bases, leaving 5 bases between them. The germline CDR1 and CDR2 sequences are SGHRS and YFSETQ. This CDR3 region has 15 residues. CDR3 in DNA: TGCGCCAGCAGCTTGTACAGCTCTGGGGCCAACGTCCTGACTTTC. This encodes CASSLYSSGANVLTF. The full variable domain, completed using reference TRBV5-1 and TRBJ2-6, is KAGVTQTPRYLIKTRGQQVTLSCSPISGHRSVSWYQQTPGQGLQFLFEYFSETQRNKGNFPGRFSGRQFSNSRSEMNVSTLELGDSALYLCASSLYSSGANVLTFGAGSRLTVL.

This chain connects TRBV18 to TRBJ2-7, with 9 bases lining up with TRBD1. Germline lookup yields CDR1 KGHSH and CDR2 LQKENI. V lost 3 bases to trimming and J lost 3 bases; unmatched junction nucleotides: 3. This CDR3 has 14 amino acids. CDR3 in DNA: TGTGCCAGCTCACCGAAGACAGGGGGCTACGAGCAGTACTTC. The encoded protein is CASSPKTGGYEQYF. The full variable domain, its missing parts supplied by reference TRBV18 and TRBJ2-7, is NAGVMQNPRHLVRRRGQEARLRCSPMKGHSHVYWYRQLPEEGLKFMVYLQKENIIDESGMPKERFSAEFPKEGPSILRIQQVVRGDSAAYFCASSPKTGGYEQYFGPGTRLTVT.

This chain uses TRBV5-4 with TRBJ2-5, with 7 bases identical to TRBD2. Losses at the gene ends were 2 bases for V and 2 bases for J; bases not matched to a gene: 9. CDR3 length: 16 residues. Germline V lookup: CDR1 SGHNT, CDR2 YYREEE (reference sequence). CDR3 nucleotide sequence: TGTGCCAGCAGCTTTGACGGGGGGACTATTCAAGAGACCCAGTACTTC. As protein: CASSFDGGTIQETQYF.

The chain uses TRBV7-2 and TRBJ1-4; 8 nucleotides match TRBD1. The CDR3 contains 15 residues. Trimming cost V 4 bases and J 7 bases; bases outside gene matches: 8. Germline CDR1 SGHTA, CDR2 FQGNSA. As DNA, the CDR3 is TGTGCCAGCAGCTCGCAGGGGGCGATCAGTGAAAAACTGTTTTTT. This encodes CASSSQGAISEKLFF.

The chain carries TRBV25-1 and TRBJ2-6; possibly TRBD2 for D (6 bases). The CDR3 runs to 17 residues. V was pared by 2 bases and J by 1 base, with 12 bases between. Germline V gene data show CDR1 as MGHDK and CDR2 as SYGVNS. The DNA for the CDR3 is TGTGCCAGCAGTGAAGGGACTGCTGTTTCTGGGGCCAACGTCCTGACTTTC. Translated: CASSEGTAVSGANVLTF.

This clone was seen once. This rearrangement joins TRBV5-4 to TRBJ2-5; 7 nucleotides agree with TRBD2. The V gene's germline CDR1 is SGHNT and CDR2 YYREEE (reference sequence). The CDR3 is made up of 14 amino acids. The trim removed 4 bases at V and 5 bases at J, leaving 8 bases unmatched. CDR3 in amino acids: CASSPGTNKETQYF. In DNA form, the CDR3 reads TGTGCCAGCAGCCCCGGGACTAATAAGGAGACCCAGTACTTC.

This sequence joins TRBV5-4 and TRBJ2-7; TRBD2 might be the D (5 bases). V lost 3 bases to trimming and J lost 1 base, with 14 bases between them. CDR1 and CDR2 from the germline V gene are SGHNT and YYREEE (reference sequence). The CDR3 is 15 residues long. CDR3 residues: CASSYLGEKSYEQYF. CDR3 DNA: TGTGCCAGCAGCTACCTTGGGGAGAAGTCCTACGAGCAGTACTTC.

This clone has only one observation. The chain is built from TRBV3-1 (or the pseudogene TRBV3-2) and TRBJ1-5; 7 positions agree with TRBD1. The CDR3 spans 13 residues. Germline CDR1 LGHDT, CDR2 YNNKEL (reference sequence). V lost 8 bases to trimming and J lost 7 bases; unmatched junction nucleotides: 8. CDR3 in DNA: TGTGCCAGCGGACAGGTAGGAGAGCAGCCCCAGCATTTT. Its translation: CASGQVGEQPQHF.

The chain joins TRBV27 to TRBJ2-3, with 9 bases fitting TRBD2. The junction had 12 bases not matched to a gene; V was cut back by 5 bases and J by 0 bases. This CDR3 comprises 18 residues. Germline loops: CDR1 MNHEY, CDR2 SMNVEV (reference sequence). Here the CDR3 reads CASSPRALAGLSTDTQYF. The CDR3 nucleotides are TGTGCCAGCAGTCCCAGGGCGCTAGCGGGGCTTAGCACAGATACGCAGTATTTT.

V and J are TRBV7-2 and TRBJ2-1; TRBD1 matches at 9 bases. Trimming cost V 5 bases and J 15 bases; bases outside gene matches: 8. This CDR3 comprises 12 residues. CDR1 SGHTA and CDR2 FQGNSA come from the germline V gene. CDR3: CASSAPGQGRFF. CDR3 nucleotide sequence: TGTGCCAGCAGCGCACCGGGACAGGGTCGGTTCTTC. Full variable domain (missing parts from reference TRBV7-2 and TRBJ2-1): GAGVSQSPSNKVTEKGKDVELRCDPISGHTALYWYRQSLGQGLEFLIYFQGNSAPDKSGLPSDRFSAERTGGSVSTLTIQRTQQEDSAVYLCASSAPGQGRFFGPGTRLTVL.

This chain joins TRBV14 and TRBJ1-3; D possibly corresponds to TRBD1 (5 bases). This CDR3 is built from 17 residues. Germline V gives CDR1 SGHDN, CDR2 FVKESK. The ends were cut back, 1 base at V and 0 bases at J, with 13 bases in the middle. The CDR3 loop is CASSQGIDSFSGNTIYF. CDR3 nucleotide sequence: TGTGCCAGCAGCCAAGGAATCGACAGCTTCTCTGGAAACACCATATATTTT. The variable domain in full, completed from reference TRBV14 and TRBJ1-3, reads EAGVTQFPSHSVIEKGQTVTLRCDPISGHDNLYWYRRVMGKEIKFLLHFVKESKQDESGMPNNRFLAERTGGTYSTLKVQPAELEDSGVYFCASSQGIDSFSGNTIYFGEGSWLTVV.

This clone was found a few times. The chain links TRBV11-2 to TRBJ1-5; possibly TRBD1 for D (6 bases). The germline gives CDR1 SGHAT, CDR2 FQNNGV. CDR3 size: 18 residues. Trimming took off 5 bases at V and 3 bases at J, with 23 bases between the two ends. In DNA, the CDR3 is TGTGCCAGCAGCGCCACGGGGGGGGTAGGGACACCCAATCAGCCCCAGCATTTT. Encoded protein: CASSATGGVGTPNQPQHF. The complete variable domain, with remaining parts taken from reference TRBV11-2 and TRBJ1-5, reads EAGVAQSPRYKIIEKRQSVAFWCNPISGHATLYWYQQILGQGPKLLIQFQNNGVVDDSQLPKDRFSAERLKGVDSTLKIQPAKLEDSAVYLCASSATGGVGTPNQPQHFGDGTRLSIL.

The DNA for the CDR3 is TGTGCCAGCAGCTTCGGACAGAAGAACACCGGGGAGCTGTTTTTT. This encodes CASSFGQKNTGELFF. The chain employs TRBV5-4 and TRBJ2-2; possibly TRBD1 for D (6 bases). V dropped 2 bases and J dropped 1 base, with 9 bases sitting between them. The CDR3 is made up of 15 amino acids. The V gene's germline CDR1 is SGHNT and CDR2 YYREEE (reference sequence).

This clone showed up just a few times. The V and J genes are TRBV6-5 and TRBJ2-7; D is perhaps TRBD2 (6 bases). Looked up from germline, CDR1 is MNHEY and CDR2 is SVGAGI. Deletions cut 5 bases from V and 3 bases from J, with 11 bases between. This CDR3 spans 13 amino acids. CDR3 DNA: TGTGCCAGCAGTCCGGGACTCAACTACGAGCAGTACTTC. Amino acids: CASSPGLNYEQYF.

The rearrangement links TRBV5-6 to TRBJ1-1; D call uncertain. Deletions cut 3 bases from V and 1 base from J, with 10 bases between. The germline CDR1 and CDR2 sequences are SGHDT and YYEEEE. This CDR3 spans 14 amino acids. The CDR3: CASSSPTWNTEAFF. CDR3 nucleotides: TGTGCCAGCAGCTCACCGACTTGGAACACTGAAGCTTTCTTT.

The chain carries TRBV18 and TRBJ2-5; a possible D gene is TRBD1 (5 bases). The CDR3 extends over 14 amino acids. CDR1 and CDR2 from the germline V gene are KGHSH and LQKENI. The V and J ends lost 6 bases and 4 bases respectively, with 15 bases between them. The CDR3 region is CASSYAGRRETQYF. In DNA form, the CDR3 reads TGTGCCAGCTCTTACGCAGGGCGACGAGAGACCCAGTACTTC.

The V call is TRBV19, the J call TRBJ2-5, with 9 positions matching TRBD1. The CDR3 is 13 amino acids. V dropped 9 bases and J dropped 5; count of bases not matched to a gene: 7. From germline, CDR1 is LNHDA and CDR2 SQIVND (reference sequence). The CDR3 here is CASSRTGDETQYF. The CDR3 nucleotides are TGTGCCAGCTCGCGGACAGGGGACGAGACCCAGTACTTC.

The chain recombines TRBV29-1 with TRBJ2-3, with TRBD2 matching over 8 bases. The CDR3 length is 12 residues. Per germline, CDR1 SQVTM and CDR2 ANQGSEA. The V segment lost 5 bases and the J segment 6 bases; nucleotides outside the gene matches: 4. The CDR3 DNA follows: TGCAGCGTTCTCAGCGGGAGCGATACGCAGTATTTT. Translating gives CSVLSGSDTQYF.

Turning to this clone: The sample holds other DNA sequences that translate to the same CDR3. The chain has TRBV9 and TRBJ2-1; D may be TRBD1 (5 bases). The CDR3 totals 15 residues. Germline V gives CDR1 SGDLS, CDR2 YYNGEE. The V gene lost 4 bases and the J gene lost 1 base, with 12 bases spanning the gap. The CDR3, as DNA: TGTGCCAGCAGCCCCGCCGACAGATCCTACAATGAGCAGTTCTTC. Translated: CASSPADRSYNEQFF.